The sequence of this TCR beta chain was determined in a study of cytomegalovirus exposure and HLA in healthy donors. Findings and caveats of the study: Fewer N-insertions than the roughly 600-donor mean were reportedly shown by an Asian-associated ancestry cluster in a later analysis. Of the V segments, some could not be distinguished, including TRBV6-2 and TRBV6-3, and were excluded.

About this clone itself: Antigen specificity is unknown.

It was healthy bone marrow donors who served as donors. When sampled, the donors appeared nominally healthy, though they likely had unrecorded immune exposures. CDR1 and CDR2 from the germline V gene are SGHRS and YFSETQ. Between the trimmed V and J ends, which lost 4 bases and 1 base, there was a span of 18 bases. This CDR3 is 16 amino acids long. Use of 60 Vbeta and 13 Jbeta primers characterized the PCR. Some clones are missing from TCRdb's copy, which holds only in-frame ones; the method was immunoSEQ multiplex PCR. The sample shows 210,000 or so clones, around 76% of them seen only once. J is TRBJ2-7 and V is TRBV5-1; D is possibly TRBD2 (5 bases). Sequencing input: PBMCs. The origin of this receptor is a young man in good health and CMV-seronegative. CDR3 coding DNA: TGCGCCAGCAGCCCTGGTGTAGGACTGGGGTCCTACGAGCAGTACTTC. It specifies CASSPGVGLGSYEQYF. The full variable domain, completed using reference TRBV5-1 and TRBJ2-7, is KAGVTQTPRYLIKTRGQQVTLSCSPISGHRSVSWYQQTPGQGLQFLFEYFSETQRNKGNFPGRFSGRQFSNSRSEMNVSTLELGDSALYLCASSPGVGLGSYEQYFGPGTRLTVT.